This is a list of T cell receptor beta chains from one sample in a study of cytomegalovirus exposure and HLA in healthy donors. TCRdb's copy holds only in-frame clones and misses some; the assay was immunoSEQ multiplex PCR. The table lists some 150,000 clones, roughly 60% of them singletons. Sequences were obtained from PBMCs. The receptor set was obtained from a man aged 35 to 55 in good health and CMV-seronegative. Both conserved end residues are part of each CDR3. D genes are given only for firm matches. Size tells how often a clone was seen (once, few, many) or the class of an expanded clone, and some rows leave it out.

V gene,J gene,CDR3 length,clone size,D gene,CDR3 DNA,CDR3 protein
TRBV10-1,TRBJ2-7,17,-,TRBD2,TGCGCCAGCAGTGAGGTTCTAGCGGGGGACACTAACTACGAGCAGTACTTC,CASSEVLAGDTNYEQYF
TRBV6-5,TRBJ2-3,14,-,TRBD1,TGTGCCAGCAGTTGGACAGGGAGCACAGATACGCAGTATTTT,CASSWTGSTDTQYF
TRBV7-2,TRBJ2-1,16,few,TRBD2,TGTGCCAGCAGCTTAGCGGCTAGCGGGGGATACAATGAGCAGTTCTTC,CASSLAASGGYNEQFF
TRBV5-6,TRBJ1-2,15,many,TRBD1,TGTGCCAGCAGCGTGGACAGGGGGAGATACTATGGCTACACCTTC,CASSVDRGRYYGYTF
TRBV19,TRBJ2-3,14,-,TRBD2,TGTGCCAGTAGTGGAGTAGCGGGCGCAGATACGCAGTATTTT,CASSGVAGADTQYF
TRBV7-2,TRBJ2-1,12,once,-,TGTGCCATCCGGGGGAAATACAATGAGCAGTTCTTC,CAIRGKYNEQFF
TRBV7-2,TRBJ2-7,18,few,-,TGTGCCAGCAGCTTAGGTATTTCGGGACTGCTTTACGGCTACGAGCAGTACTTC,CASSLGISGLLYGYEQYF
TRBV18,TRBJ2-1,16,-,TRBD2,TGTGCCAGCTCACATTCCACCAGCGGGGGGGCCAATGAGCAGTTCTTC,CASSHSTSGGANEQFF
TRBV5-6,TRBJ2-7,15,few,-,TGTGCCAGCAGCCCTTTTGTCACCAGGGGAAACGAGCAGTACTTC,CASSPFVTRGNEQYF
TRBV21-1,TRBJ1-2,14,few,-,TGTGCCAGCAGCGAACGGACAGACAACTATGGCTACACCTTC,CASSERTDNYGYTF
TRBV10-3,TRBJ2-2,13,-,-,TGTGCCATCAGTGAAGCGGGTTACGGGGAGCTGTTTTTT,CAISEAGYGELFF